One sample yielded the 12 T cell receptor beta chains listed below, sequenced in a study of OX40 agonist ivuxolimab in advanced cancers. Measured with immunoSEQ multiplex PCR; TCRdb has only the in-frame clones, and not every one. Of 50,000 to 75,000 clones detected, more than 75% appear once; the ten largest clones hold about 0.41%. The sample in question was CD4+ or CD8+ T cells sorted from blood, obtained in a trial of the OX40 agonist ivuxolimab. These receptor sequences come from an adult with an advanced solid tumor such as melanoma, head and neck, liver or kidney cancer.

J is TRBJ2-3 and V is TRBV9; no definite D call. This CDR3 has 11 residues. V lost 0 bases and J lost 5, with 1 base in between. The germline V gene has CDR1 SGDLS and CDR2 YYNGEE. In nucleotides, the CDR3 is TGTGCCAGCAGCGTAGAAGATACGCAGTATTTT. Translation gives CASSVEDTQYF.

The chain links TRBV5-1 to TRBJ2-1, with D perhaps matching TRBD2 (5 bases). The V end lost 0 bases, the J end lost 8 bases, and 6 bases lay between the germline ends. This CDR3 contains 12 residues. Germline assignment: CDR1 SGHRS and CDR2 YFSETQ. CDR3 DNA: TGCGCCAGCAGCTTGGGCGGGTATGAGCAGTTCTTC. Protein product: CASSLGGYEQFF.

This clone was recorded once. The chain links TRBV9 to TRBJ1-5; 8 nucleotides line up with TRBD1. V was pared by 2 bases and J by 3 bases, with 4 bases of the junction left unmatched. There are 15 residues in the CDR3. Germline loops: CDR1 SGDLS, CDR2 YYNGEE. CDR3 DNA: TGTGCCAGCAGCGTGACAGGGGACACCAATCAGCCCCAGCATTTT. It is translated as CASSVTGDTNQPQHF.

In DNA, the CDR3 is TGTGCCAGCAGCTTAGGAGGTCCGGGAACAAACGAGCAGTACTTC. Translation: CASSLGGPGTNEQYF. The J gene is TRBJ2-7, the V gene TRBV4-2; TRBD2 might be the D (5 bases). CDR1 is LGHNA, CDR2 YNFKEQ, per germline. V was shortened by 5 bases and J by 5 bases, with 19 bases between the two germline ends. This CDR3 has 15 amino acids.

The gene calls are TRBV5-4 and TRBJ1-2; D not certain. Trimming left V 0 bases short and J 10 bases short, with 7 bases between. Per the germline V gene, CDR1 is SGHNT and CDR2 is YYREEE (reference sequence). This CDR3 contains 11 residues. CDR3 protein: CASSLGSIYTF. The CDR3 nucleotides are TGTGCCAGCAGCTTGGGGTCCATCTACACCTTC.

To note about this clone: The same CDR3 is also encoded by other DNA sequences in this sample. The rearrangement joins TRBV6-5 to TRBJ1-5, with TRBD1 matching over 7 bases. V shed 0 bases, J shed 0 bases, and the junction held 2 bases outside the gene matches. This CDR3 has 16 amino acids. Germline V lookup: CDR1 MNHEY, CDR2 SVGAGI. CDR3 sequence: CASSYSRGHSNQPQHF. The CDR3 coding sequence is TGTGCCAGCAGTTACTCGAGGGGGCATAGCAATCAGCCCCAGCATTTT.

The chain joins TRBV7-8 to TRBJ2-4; 7 nucleotides match TRBD2. Per germline, CDR1 SGHVS and CDR2 FQNEAQ. The ends lost 0 bases at V and 6 bases at J; junction bases unmatched: 5. This CDR3 contains 15 residues. CDR3 protein: CASSLARASGNIQYF. In nucleotides, the CDR3 is TGTGCCAGCAGCTTAGCGCGGGCTAGCGGAAACATTCAGTACTTC.

The CDR3 region is CARWDSNPNGYTF. The CDR3 DNA follows: TGTGCCCGGTGGGACAGCAACCCTAATGGCTACACCTTC. The gene calls are TRBV30 and TRBJ1-2; 7 bases map to TRBD1. V lost 8 bases to trimming and J lost 6 bases; unmatched junction nucleotides: 12. Germline CDR1 is GTSNPN and CDR2 is SVGIG (reference sequence). This CDR3 has 13 residues. Full variable domain (remainder filled in from reference TRBV30 and TRBJ1-2): SQTIHQWPATLVQPVGSPLSLECTVEGTSNPNLYWYRQAAGRGLQLLFYSVGIGQISSEVPQNLSASRPQDRQFILSSKKLLLSDSGFYLCARWDSNPNGYTFGSGTRLTVV.

This chain uses TRBV28 with TRBJ2-7; 7 nucleotides agree with TRBD1. From germline, CDR1 is MDHEN and CDR2 SYDVKM. V was pared by 6 bases and J by 0 bases, with 11 bases of the junction left unmatched. This CDR3 contains 16 residues. CDR3 residues: CASSLARTGFSYEQYF. In nucleotides, the CDR3 is TGTGCCAGCAGCCTCGCGCGGACAGGCTTCTCCTACGAGCAGTACTTC.

V usage is TRBV19 and J usage is TRBJ1-1, with D maybe TRBD1 (5 bases). Germline CDR1 LNHDA, CDR2 SQIVND (reference sequence). CDR3 length: 12 residues. Trimming took off 2 bases at V and 7 bases at J, with 8 bases between the two ends. The CDR3 coding sequence is TGTGCCAGTAGTATATTGGGGGGTGAAGCTTTCTTT. Its protein is CASSILGGEAFF.

The J gene is TRBJ1-3, the V gene TRBV6-1, with 7 bases that match TRBD1. Germline V CDR1 and CDR2: MNHNS, SASEGT. With V trimmed by 5 bases and J by 4 bases, 5 bases remained unmatched. The CDR3 loop spans 14 amino acids. In DNA, the CDR3 is TGTGCCAGCAGTACAGGGGAAATCGGAAACACCATATATTTT. Encoded protein: CASSTGEIGNTIYF.

V and J are TRBV7-9 and TRBJ2-1; no clear D gene. This CDR3 comprises 14 residues. Trimming removed 3 bases from V and 7 bases from J, with 13 bases in between. Looked up from germline, CDR1 is SEHNR and CDR2 is FQNEAQ (reference sequence). Here the CDR3 DNA reads TGTGCCAGCAGCTTCGAAGGACCGAGGAATGAGCAGTTCTTC. Translating gives CASSFEGPRNEQFF.